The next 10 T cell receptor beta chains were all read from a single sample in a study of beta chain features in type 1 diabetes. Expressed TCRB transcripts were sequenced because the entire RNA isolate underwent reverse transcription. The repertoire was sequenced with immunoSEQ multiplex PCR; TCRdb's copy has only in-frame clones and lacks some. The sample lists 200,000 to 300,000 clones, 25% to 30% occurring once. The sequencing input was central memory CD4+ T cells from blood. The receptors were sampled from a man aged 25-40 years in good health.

CDR3 sequence: CASSFSGETQYF. CDR3 in DNA: TGTGCCAGCAGCTTCTCCGGCGAGACCCAGTACTTC. The chain employs TRBV5-6 and TRBJ2-5; D call uncertain. The CDR3 spans 12 residues. The V end was cut by 2 bases, the J end by 5 bases, with 7 bases between. Per germline, CDR1 SGHDT and CDR2 YYEEEE.

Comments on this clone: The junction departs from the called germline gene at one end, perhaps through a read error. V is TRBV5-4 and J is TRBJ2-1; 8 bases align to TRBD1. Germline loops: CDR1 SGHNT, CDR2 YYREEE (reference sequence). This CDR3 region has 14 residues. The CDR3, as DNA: TGCGCCAGCAGCACGGGACAGGTCGGCAATGAGCAGTTCTTC. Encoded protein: CASSTGQVGNEQFF. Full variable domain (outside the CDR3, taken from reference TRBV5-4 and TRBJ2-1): ETGVTQSPTHLIKTRGQQVTLRCSSQSGHNTVSWYQQALGQGPQFIFQYYREEENGRGNFPPRFSGLQFPNYSSELNVNALELDDSALYLCASSTGQVGNEQFFGPGTRLTVL.

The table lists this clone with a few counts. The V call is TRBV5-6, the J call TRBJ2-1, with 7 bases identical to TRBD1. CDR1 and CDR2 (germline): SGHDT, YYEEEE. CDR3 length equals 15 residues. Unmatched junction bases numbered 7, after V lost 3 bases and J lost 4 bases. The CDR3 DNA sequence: TGTGCCAGCAGCTCGTACCGGGACAGATACAATGAGCAGTTCTTC. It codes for CASSSYRDRYNEQFF. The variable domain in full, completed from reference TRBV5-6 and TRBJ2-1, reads DAGVTQSPTHLIKTRGQQVTLRCSPKSGHDTVSWYQQALGQGPQFIFQYYEEEERQRGNFPDRFSGHQFPNYSSELNVNALLLGDSALYLCASSSYRDRYNEQFFGPGTRLTVL.

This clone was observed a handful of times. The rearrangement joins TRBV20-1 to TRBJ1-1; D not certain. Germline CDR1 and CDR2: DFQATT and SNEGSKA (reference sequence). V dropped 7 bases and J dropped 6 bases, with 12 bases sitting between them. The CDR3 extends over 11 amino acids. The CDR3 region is CSGPIQAEAFF. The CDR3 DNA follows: TGCAGTGGGCCAATCCAGGCTGAAGCTTTCTTT.

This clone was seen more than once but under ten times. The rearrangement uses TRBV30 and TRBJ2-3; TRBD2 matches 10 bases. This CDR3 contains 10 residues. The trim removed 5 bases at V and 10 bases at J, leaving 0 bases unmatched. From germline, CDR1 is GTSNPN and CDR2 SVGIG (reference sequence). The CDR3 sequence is CAWGLAAQYF. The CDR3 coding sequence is TGTGCCTGGGGACTAGCGGCGCAGTATTTT.

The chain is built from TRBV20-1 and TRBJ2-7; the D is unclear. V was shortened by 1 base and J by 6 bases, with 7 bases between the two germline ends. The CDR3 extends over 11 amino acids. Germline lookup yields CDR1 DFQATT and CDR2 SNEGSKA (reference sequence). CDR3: CSARVAFEQYF. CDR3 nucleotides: TGCAGTGCTAGAGTAGCCTTCGAGCAGTACTTC.

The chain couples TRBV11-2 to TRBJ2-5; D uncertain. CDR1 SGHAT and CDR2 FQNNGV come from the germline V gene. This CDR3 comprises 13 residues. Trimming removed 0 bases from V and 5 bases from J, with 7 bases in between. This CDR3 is CASSLDSLETQYF. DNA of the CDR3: TGTGCCAGCAGCTTAGACAGTCTGGAGACCCAGTACTTC.

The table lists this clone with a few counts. The CDR3 region has the DNA TGCGCCAGCAGCTTGGCCGGGCAGGGCGGTAACGGGGAGCTGTTTTTT. It specifies CASSLAGQGGNGELFF. The chain joins TRBV5-1 to TRBJ2-2; D might be TRBD1 (5 bases). Germline-derived CDR1 and CDR2 are SGHRS and YFSETQ. Trimming took off 0 bases at V and 7 bases at J, with 16 bases between the two ends. The CDR3 contains 16 residues.

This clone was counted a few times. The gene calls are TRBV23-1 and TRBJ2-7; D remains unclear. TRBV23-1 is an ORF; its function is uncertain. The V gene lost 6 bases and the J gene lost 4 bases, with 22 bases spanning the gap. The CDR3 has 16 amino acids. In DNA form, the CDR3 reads TGCGCCAGCAGCCCTAATTGGGTACACCGGGCGTACGAGCAGTACTTC. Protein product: CASSPNWVHRAYEQYF.

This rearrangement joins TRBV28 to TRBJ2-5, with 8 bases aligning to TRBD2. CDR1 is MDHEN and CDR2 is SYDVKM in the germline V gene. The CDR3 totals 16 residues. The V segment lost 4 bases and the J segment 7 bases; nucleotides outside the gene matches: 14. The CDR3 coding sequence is TGTGCCAGCAGTTCCTACGGGATAGCGGGATTGGCGACCCAGTACTTC. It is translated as CASSSYGIAGLATQYF.